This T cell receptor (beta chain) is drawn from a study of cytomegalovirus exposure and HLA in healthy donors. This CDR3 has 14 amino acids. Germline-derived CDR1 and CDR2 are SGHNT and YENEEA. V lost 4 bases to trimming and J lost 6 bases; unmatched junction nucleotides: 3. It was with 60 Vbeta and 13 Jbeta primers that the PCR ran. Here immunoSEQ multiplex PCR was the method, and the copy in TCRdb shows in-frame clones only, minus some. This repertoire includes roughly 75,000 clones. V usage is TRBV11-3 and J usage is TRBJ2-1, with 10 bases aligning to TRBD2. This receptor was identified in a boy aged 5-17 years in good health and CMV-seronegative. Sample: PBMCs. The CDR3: CASSSSGRGNEQFF. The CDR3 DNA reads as TGTGCCAGCAGCTCTAGCGGGAGAGGCAATGAGCAGTTCTTC.